This T cell receptor beta chain derives from a study of cytomegalovirus exposure and HLA in healthy donors. This PCR relied on a set of 60 Vbeta primers and 13 Jbeta primers. Sequencing used immunoSEQ multiplex PCR; TCRdb keeps in-frame clones, though not all of them. The sample holds 150,000 to 200,000 clones, around 78% seen once. V shed 7 bases, J shed 4 bases, and the junction held 2 bases outside the gene matches. Germline CDR1 and CDR2: LNHDA and SQIVND (reference sequence). This CDR3 spans 14 amino acids. The clonotype was recovered from a woman aged 45-59 years in good health and CMV-seropositive. This chain uses TRBV19 with TRBJ2-1; 12 nucleotides align to TRBD2. The specimen sequenced was PBMCs. The CDR3 DNA reads TGTGCCAGTACGACTAGCGGGGGATACAATGAGCAGTTCTTC. Amino acids: CASTTSGGYNEQFF.